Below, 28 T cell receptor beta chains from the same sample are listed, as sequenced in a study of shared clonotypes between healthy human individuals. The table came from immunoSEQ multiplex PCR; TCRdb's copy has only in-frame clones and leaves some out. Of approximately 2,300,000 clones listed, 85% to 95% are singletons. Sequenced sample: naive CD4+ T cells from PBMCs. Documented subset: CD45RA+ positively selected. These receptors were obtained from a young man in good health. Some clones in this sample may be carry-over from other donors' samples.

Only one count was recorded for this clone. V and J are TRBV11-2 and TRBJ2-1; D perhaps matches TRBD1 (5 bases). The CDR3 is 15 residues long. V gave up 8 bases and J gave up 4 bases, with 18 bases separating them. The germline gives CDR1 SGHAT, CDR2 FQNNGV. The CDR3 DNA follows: TGTGCCAGCTCGAACGGGCAGGGATGGTACAATGAGCAGTTCTTC. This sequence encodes CASSNGQGWYNEQFF.

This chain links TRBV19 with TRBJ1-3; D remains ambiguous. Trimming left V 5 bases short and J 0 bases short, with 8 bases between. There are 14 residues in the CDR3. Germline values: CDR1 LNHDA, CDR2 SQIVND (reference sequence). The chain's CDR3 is CASSLRPSGNTIYF. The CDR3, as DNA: TGTGCCAGTAGTCTACGGCCCTCTGGAAACACCATATATTTT.

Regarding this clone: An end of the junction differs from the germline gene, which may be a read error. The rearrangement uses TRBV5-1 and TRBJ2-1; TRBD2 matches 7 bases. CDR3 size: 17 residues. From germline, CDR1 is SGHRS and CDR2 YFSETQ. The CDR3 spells CASCLVFLGGGPNEQFF. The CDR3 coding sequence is TGCGCCAGCTGCTTGGTCTTTCTGGGGGGAGGGCCAAATGAGCAGTTCTTC.

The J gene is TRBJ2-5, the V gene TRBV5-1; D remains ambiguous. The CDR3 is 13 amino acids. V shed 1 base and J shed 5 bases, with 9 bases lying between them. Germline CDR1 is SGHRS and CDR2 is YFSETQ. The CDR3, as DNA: TGCGCCAGCAGCTTGCGGTCAAAGGAGACCCAGTACTTC. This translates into CASSLRSKETQYF.

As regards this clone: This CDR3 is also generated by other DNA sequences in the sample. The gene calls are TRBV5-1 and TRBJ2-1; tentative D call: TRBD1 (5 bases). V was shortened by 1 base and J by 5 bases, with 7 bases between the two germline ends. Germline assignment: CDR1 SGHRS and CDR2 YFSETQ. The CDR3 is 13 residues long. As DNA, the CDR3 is TGCGCCAGCAGCTTGCTAGGGGACAATGAGCAGTTCTTC. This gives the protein CASSLLGDNEQFF.

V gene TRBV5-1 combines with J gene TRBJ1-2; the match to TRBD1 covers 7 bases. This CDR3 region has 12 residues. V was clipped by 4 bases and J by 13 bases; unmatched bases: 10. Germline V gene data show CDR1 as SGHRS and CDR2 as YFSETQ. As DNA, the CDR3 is TGCGCCAGCAGCCTCCCTCCGGGACAGTTCACCTTC. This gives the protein CASSLPPGQFTF. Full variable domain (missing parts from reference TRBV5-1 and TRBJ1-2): KAGVTQTPRYLIKTRGQQVTLSCSPISGHRSVSWYQQTPGQGLQFLFEYFSETQRNKGNFPGRFSGRQFSNSRSEMNVSTLELGDSALYLCASSLPPGQFTFGSGTRLTVV.

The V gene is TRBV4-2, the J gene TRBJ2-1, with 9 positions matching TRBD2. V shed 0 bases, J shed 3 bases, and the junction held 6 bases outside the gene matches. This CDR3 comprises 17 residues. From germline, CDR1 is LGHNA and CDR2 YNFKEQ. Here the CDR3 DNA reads TGTGCCAGCAGCCAAGATGGGCGGGAGGGCCTCTACAATGAGCAGTTCTTC. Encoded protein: CASSQDGREGLYNEQFF.

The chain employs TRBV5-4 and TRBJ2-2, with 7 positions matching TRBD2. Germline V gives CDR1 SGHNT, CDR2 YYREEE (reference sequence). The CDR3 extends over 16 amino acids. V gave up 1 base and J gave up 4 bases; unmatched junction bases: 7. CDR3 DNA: TGTGCCAGCAGCTTGTCTCCGGGAGGCGGCACCGGGGAGCTGTTTTTT. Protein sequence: CASSLSPGGGTGELFF.

The DNA of the CDR3 is TGTGCCAGCAGCTTAGGCGAAAGGGTTGGCGAGACCCAGTACTTC. Protein: CASSLGERVGETQYF. This chain connects TRBV11-3 to TRBJ2-5; D is ambiguous. Between the trimmed V and J ends, which lost 1 base and 5 bases, there was a span of 14 bases. There are 15 residues in the CDR3. CDR1 is SGHNT and CDR2 is YENEEA in the germline V gene. Based on the CDR3 plus reference TRBV11-3 and TRBJ2-5, the full variable domain is EAGVVQSPRYKIIEKKQPVAFWCNPISGHNTLYWYLQNLGQGPELLIRYENEEAVDDSQLPKDRFSAERLKGVDSTLKIQPAELGDSAVYLCASSLGERVGETQYFGPGTRLLVL.

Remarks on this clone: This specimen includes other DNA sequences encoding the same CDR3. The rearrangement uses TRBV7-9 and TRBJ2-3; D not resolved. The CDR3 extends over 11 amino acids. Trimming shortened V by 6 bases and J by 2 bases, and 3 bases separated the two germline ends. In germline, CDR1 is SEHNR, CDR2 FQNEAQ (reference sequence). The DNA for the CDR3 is TGTGCCAGCAGTAACACAGATACGCAGTATTTT. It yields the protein CASSNTDTQYF.

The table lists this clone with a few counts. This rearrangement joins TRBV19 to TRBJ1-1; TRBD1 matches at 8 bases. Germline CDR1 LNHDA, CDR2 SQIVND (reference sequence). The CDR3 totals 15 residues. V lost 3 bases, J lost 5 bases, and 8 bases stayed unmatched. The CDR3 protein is CASSIGGQGWTEAFF. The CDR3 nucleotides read TGTGCCAGTAGTATCGGTGGACAGGGTTGGACTGAAGCTTTCTTT.

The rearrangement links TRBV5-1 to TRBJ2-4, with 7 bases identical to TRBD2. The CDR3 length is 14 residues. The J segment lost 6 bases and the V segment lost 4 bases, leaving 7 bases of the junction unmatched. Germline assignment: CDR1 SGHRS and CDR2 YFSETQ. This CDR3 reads CASSLSGTGNIQYF. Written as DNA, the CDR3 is TGCGCCAGCAGCCTGAGCGGGACCGGAAACATTCAGTACTTC.

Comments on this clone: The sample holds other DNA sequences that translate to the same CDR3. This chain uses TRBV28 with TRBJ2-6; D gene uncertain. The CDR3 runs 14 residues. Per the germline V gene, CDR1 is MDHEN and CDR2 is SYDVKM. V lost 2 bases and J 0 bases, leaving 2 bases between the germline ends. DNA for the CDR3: TGTGCCAGCAGTTTACGCTCTGGGGCCAACGTCCTGACTTTC. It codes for CASSLRSGANVLTF. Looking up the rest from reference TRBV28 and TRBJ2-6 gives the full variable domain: DVKVTQSSRYLVKRTGEKVFLECVQDMDHENMFWYRQDPGLGLRLIYFSYDVKMKEKGDIPEGYSVSREKKERFSLILESASTNQTSMYLCASSLRSGANVLTFGAGSRLTVL.

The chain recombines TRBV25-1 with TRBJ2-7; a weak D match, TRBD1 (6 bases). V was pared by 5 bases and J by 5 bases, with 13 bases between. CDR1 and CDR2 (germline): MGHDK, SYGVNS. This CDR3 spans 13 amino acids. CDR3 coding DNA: TGTGCCAGCAGTTCAGGGGCTAGGGACGAGCAGTACTTC. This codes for CASSSGARDEQYF.

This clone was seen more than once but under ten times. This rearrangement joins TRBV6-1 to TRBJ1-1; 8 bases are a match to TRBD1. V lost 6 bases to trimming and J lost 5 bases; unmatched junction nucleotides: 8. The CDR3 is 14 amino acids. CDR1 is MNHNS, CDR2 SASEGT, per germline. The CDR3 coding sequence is TGTGCCAGCAGCAAGACAGGGGTAGGGACTGAAGCTTTCTTT. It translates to CASSKTGVGTEAFF.

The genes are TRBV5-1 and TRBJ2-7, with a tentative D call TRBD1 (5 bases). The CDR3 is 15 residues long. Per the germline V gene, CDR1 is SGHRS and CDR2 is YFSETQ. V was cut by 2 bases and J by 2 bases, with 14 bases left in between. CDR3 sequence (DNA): TGCGCCAGCAGCTTAGGCTGGGCAGGGACCTACGAGCAGTACTTC. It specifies CASSLGWAGTYEQYF.

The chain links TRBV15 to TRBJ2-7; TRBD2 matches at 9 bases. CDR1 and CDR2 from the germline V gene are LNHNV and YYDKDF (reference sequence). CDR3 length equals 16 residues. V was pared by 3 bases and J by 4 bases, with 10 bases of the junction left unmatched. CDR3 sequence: CATSSLAGAQAYEQYF. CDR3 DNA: TGTGCCACCAGCAGTTTAGCGGGAGCCCAGGCTTACGAGCAGTACTTC. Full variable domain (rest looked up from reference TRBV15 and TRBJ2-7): DAMVIQNPRYQVTQFGKPVTLSCSQTLNHNVMYWYQQKSSQAPKLLFHYYDKDFNNEADTPDNFQSRRPNTSFCFLDIRSPGLGDTAMYLCATSSLAGAQAYEQYFGPGTRLTVT.

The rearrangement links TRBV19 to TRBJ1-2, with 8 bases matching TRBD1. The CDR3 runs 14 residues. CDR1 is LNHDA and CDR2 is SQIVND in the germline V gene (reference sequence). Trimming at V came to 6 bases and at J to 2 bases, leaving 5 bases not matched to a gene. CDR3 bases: TGTGCCAGTAGCCGGACAGGGCCAAACTATGGCTACACCTTC. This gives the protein CASSRTGPNYGYTF.

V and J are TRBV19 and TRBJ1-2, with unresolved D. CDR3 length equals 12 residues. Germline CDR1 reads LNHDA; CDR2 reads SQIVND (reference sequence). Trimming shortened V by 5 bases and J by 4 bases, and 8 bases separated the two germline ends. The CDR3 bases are TGTGCCAGTAGTTCAGACCGCTATGGCTACACCTTC. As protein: CASSSDRYGYTF.

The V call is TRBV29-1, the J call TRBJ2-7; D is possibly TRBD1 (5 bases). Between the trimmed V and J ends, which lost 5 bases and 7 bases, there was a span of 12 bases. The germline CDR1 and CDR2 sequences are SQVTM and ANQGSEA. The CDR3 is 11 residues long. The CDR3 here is CSVLRVEEQYF. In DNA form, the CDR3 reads TGCAGCGTTCTCAGGGTAGAGGAGCAGTACTTC.

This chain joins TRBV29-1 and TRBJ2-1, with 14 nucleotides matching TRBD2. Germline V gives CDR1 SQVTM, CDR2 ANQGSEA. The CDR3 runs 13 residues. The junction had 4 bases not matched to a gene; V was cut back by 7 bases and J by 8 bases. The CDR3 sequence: CSETSGRGDEQFF. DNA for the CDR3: TGCAGCGAGACTAGCGGGAGGGGCGATGAGCAGTTCTTC.

The CDR3, as DNA: TGTGCCAGCAGCCCCCAAGACTACAATGAGCAGTTCTTC. The encoded protein is CASSPQDYNEQFF. This rearrangement joins TRBV5-4 to TRBJ2-1; no reliable D call. This CDR3 is built from 13 residues. Germline CDR1 reads SGHNT; CDR2 reads YYREEE (reference sequence). The V end was cut by 4 bases, the J end by 3 bases, with 8 bases between.

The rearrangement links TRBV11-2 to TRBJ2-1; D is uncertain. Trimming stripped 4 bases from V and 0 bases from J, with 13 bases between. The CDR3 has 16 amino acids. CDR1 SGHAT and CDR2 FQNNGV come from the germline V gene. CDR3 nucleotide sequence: TGTGCCAGCAGCTCAAGGATCGCTAGCTCCTACAATGAGCAGTTCTTC. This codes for CASSSRIASSYNEQFF.

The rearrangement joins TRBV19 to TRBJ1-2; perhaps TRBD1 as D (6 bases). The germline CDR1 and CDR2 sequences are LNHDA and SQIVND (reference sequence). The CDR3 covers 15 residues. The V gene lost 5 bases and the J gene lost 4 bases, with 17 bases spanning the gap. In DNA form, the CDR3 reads TGTGCCAGTAGTGGGGGGGGCCCACTGTTCTATGGCTACACCTTC. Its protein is CASSGGGPLFYGYTF.

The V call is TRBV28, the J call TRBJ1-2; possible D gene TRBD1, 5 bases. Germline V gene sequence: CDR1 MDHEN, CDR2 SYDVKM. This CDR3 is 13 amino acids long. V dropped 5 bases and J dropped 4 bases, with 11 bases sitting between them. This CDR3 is CASSVGGAYGYTF. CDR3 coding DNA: TGTGCCAGCAGTGTTGGAGGGGCCTATGGCTACACCTTC.

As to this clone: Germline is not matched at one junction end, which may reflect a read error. The CDR3 coding sequence is TGTGCCAGCAGCTTAGATGGAGTGGGGACTTCTAACTTC. Translating gives CASSLDGVGTSNF. The V gene is TRBV11-2, the J gene TRBJ1-2; D might be TRBD1 (5 bases). The V gene's germline CDR1 is SGHAT and CDR2 FQNNGV. The CDR3 has 13 amino acids.

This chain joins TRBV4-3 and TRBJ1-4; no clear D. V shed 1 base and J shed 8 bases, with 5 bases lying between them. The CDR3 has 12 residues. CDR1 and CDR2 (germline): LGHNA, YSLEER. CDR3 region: CASSQGSEKLFF. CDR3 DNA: TGCGCCAGCAGCCAAGGTTCCGAAAAACTGTTTTTT.

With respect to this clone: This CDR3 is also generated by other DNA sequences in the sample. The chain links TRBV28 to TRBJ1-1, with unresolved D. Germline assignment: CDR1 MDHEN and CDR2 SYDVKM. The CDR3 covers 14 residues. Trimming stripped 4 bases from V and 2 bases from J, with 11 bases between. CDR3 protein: CASSSPGTNTEAFF. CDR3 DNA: TGTGCCAGCAGTTCGCCGGGAACCAACACTGAAGCTTTCTTT.